One and the same sample provided the 18 T cell receptor beta chains below, sequenced in a study of cytomegalovirus exposure and HLA in healthy donors. In the PCR, 60 Vbeta and 13 Jbeta primers were used. TCRdb's copy holds only in-frame clones and misses some; the assay was immunoSEQ multiplex PCR. The table shows about 84,000 clones, with around three fifths occurring only once. The sample was PBMCs. The receptors were gathered from a woman between 40 and 55 years old in good health and CMV-seropositive.

The gene calls are TRBV7-8 and TRBJ1-4; D uncertain. V lost 0 bases and J lost 0, with 8 bases in between. CDR1 and CDR2 from the germline V gene are SGHVS and FQNEAQ. The CDR3 is made up of 16 amino acids. CDR3 region: CASSLARHSTNEKLFF. Here the CDR3 DNA reads TGTGCCAGCAGCTTAGCGAGACATTCAACTAATGAAAAACTGTTTTTT.

The chain combines TRBV29-1 with TRBJ1-1; 9 bases are shared with TRBD1. The CDR3 has 15 amino acids. After removal of 7 bases from V and 4 bases from J, the junction contained 13 bases not matched to a gene. Germline V gene sequence: CDR1 SQVTM, CDR2 ANQGSEA. CDR3 loop: CSASPGTGLGTEAFF. Written as DNA, the CDR3 is TGCAGCGCCAGTCCCGGGACAGGGTTGGGCACTGAAGCTTTCTTT.

The rearrangement joins TRBV5-1 to TRBJ1-5; D possibly corresponds to TRBD1 (6 bases). CDR3 length: 14 amino acids. Germline V gives CDR1 SGHRS, CDR2 YFSETQ. V shed 2 bases and J shed 4 bases, with 10 bases lying between them. DNA of the CDR3: TGCGCCAGCAGCTTAGAGCAGGGGAATCAGCCCCAGCATTTT. The encoded protein is CASSLEQGNQPQHF.

The chain uses TRBV28 and TRBJ1-5; D call uncertain. Looked up from germline, CDR1 is MDHEN and CDR2 is SYDVKM. The CDR3 covers 16 residues. V lost 5 bases and J lost 0, with 14 bases in between. CDR3 nucleotides: TGTGCCAGCAGTCCCGGGCTACTAGATAGCAATCAGCCCCAGCATTTT. It is translated as CASSPGLLDSNQPQHF.

The rearrangement links TRBV6-5 to TRBJ2-7; 9 bases align to TRBD1. Per the germline V gene, CDR1 is MNHEY and CDR2 is SVGAGI. The CDR3 sequence is 16 residues long. The J segment lost 7 bases and the V segment lost 0 bases, leaving 10 bases of the junction unmatched. The CDR3 coding sequence is TGTGCCAGCAGTTACTCGAAGCCCGGACAGGGGTTTGAGCAGTACTTC. Translating gives CASSYSKPGQGFEQYF.

The chain recombines TRBV6-5 with TRBJ2-3; D perhaps matches TRBD1 (5 bases). Trimming cost V 2 bases and J 2 bases, with 8 bases left between them. Germline V gene sequence: CDR1 MNHEY, CDR2 SVGAGI. This CDR3 has 14 amino acids. CDR3 sequence (DNA): TGTGCCAGCAGTTACAGCAGGGACACAGATACGCAGTATTTT. This codes for CASSYSRDTDTQYF.

This rearrangement joins TRBV4-3 to TRBJ2-7, with D tentatively TRBD1 (6 bases). Trimming removed 4 bases from V and 0 bases from J, with 16 bases in between. CDR1 is LGHNA and CDR2 is YSLEER in the germline V gene. The CDR3 length is 16 residues. CDR3 nucleotide sequence: TGCGCCAGCAGCCCCCGTAGAGAGACAGGCTCCTACGAGCAGTACTTC. It translates to CASSPRRETGSYEQYF.

This clone was observed a few times. The chain joins TRBV27 to TRBJ1-2; D is perhaps TRBD1 (6 bases). Germline V CDR1 and CDR2: MNHEY, SMNVEV (reference sequence). The CDR3 length is 14 residues. The ends were cut back, 4 bases at V and 0 bases at J, with 9 bases in the middle. CDR3 coding DNA: TGTGCCAGCAGTTACAGGGCCGCTAACTATGGCTACACCTTC. This encodes CASSYRAANYGYTF.

The chain uses TRBV7-9 and TRBJ2-2, with D tentatively TRBD1 (5 bases). This CDR3 is built from 15 residues. The V gene's germline CDR1 is SEHNR and CDR2 FQNEAQ (reference sequence). Trimming removed 3 bases from V and 6 bases from J, with 14 bases in between. CDR3 in DNA: TGTGCCAGCAGCTTGGGTAGGGGAAGCGCCGGGGAGCTGTTTTTT. It is translated as CASSLGRGSAGELFF.

This clone has more than one count but fewer than ten. The V gene is TRBV7-2, the J gene TRBJ2-7; 7 bases line up with TRBD1. Trimming cost V 1 base and J 0 bases; bases outside gene matches: 3. The CDR3 sequence is 15 residues long. Germline assignment: CDR1 SGHTA and CDR2 FQGNSA. The CDR3 reads CASSLERGLSYEQYF. As DNA, the CDR3 is TGTGCCAGCAGCTTAGAGAGGGGGCTCTCCTACGAGCAGTACTTC.

The chain joins TRBV27 to TRBJ1-1; tentatively, D is TRBD1 (5 bases). The CDR3 spans 13 residues. V gave up 1 base and J gave up 5 bases, with 8 bases separating them. CDR1 is MNHEY and CDR2 is SMNVEV in the germline V gene (reference sequence). CDR3 sequence (DNA): TGTGCCAGCAGTTTATTTCGGGGGACTGAAGCTTTCTTT. Amino acids: CASSLFRGTEAFF.

This clone occurred a few times. This rearrangement joins TRBV15 to TRBJ2-3; 8 bases align to TRBD1. The V and J ends lost 1 base and 2 bases, in that order; junction bases with no gene match: 2. Germline values: CDR1 LNHNV, CDR2 YYDKDF (reference sequence). The CDR3 loop spans 15 amino acids. In nucleotides, the CDR3 is TGTGCCACCAGCAGAGGGACAGGGTACACAGATACGCAGTATTTT. Translated, it gives CATSRGTGYTDTQYF. Full variable domain (rest looked up from reference TRBV15 and TRBJ2-3): DAMVIQNPRYQVTQFGKPVTLSCSQTLNHNVMYWYQQKSSQAPKLLFHYYDKDFNNEADTPDNFQSRRPNTSFCFLDIRSPGLGDTAMYLCATSRGTGYTDTQYFGPGTRLTVL.

This rearrangement joins TRBV4-3 to TRBJ2-1; D call uncertain. V lost 0 bases to trimming and J lost 9 bases, with 9 bases between them. Per the germline V gene, CDR1 is LGHNA and CDR2 is YSLEER. The CDR3 is made up of 13 amino acids. CDR3 residues: CASSQEARGEQFF. The CDR3 DNA follows: TGCGCCAGCAGCCAAGAAGCTCGCGGTGAGCAGTTCTTC.

The chain couples TRBV14 to TRBJ1-2, with a possible D match to TRBD1 (5 bases). Trimming removed 4 bases at V and 5 bases at J, with 14 bases between. Per the germline V gene, CDR1 is SGHDN and CDR2 is FVKESK. This CDR3 region has 14 residues. CDR3 DNA sequence: TGTGCCAGCAGCCTTGGTAGACAGAGTTATGGCTACACCTTC. Translating it yields CASSLGRQSYGYTF.

The chain carries TRBV7-6 and TRBJ2-7; TRBD2 might be the D (6 bases). V lost 0 bases, J lost 8 bases, and 14 bases lay in between. Germline CDR1 is SGHVS and CDR2 is FNYEAQ. The CDR3 covers 14 residues. The CDR3 is CASSLASGEHKQYF. Written as DNA, the CDR3 is TGTGCCAGCAGCTTAGCTAGCGGAGAACACAAGCAGTACTTC.

This chain joins TRBV15 and TRBJ2-5; TRBD1 matches at 10 bases. From germline, CDR1 is LNHNV and CDR2 YYDKDF (reference sequence). The V segment lost 6 bases and the J segment 5 bases; nucleotides outside the gene matches: 6. The CDR3 length is 14 residues. The CDR3 sequence: CATSRDRGGETQYF. CDR3 sequence (DNA): TGTGCCACCAGTCGGGACAGGGGTGGTGAGACCCAGTACTTC.

The CDR3 coding sequence is TGCGCCAGCAGCCCTGGACTAGCGGATAGCACAGATACGCAGTATTTT. It translates to CASSPGLADSTDTQYF. The chain couples TRBV5-1 to TRBJ2-3; 10 bases map to TRBD2. The germline CDR1 and CDR2 sequences are SGHRS and YFSETQ. The CDR3 covers 16 residues. V was clipped by 4 bases and J by 0 bases; unmatched bases: 5.

The J gene is TRBJ2-5, the V gene TRBV25-1, with 8 positions matching TRBD1. This CDR3 spans 14 amino acids. V lost 3 bases, J lost 4 bases, and 4 bases stayed unmatched. CDR1 is MGHDK and CDR2 is SYGVNS in the germline V gene. Here the CDR3 reads CASSEGQAPETQYF. The CDR3 DNA is TGTGCCAGCAGTGAGGGACAGGCTCCAGAGACCCAGTACTTC.